This T cell receptor beta chain is from a study of OX40 agonist ivuxolimab in advanced cancers. The CDR3 spans 12 residues. From germline, CDR1 is ENHRY and CDR2 SYGVKD. With 6 bases removed from V and 5 bases from J, the gap between germline ends came to 11 bases. Some clones are missing from TCRdb's copy, which holds only in-frame ones; the method was immunoSEQ multiplex PCR. The data contain 90,000 to 100,000 clones, about 90% of them singletons. This sequence originates from an adult with an advanced solid tumor such as melanoma, head and neck, liver or kidney cancer. The starting material was CD4+ or CD8+ T cells sorted from blood, obtained in a trial of the OX40 agonist ivuxolimab. The chain carries TRBV10-3 and TRBJ2-7; D may be TRBD1 (6 bases). The CDR3 nucleotides read TGTGCCATCAGGGCTCCAGGGGACGAGCAGTACTTC. Encoded protein: CAIRAPGDEQYF.